The sequence of this TCR beta chain was determined in a study of blood T cell repertoires in COVID-19. Turning to the study itself: Acute and convalescent COVID-19 samples came from the United States, Italy and Spain. Sources were T cells, B-cell-depleted T cells, or PBMCs; the material itself was cDNA or gDNA.

This CDR3 contains 16 residues. Germline V CDR1 and CDR2: MRHNA, SNTAGT. V gave up 3 bases and J gave up 4 bases, with 16 bases separating them. Seattle patients were enrolled during active infection and followed longitudinally. Authors' analysis steps: Nucleated cell counts were estimated from reference gene primer amplification. Clones were sequenced by immunoSEQ multiplex PCR, and TCRdb holds only the in-frame ones, with some missing. That table supplies the V and J calls and clone size; D and trimming were determined from the DNA. The sample shows nearly 110,000 clones, around 78% of them seen only once.

The sample comprised peripheral blood. This receptor was taken from a man aged 80 or over with COVID-19, enrolled during active disease. The rearrangement joins TRBV6-4 to TRBJ2-1; D not certain. The chain's CDR3 is CASSEGSSPPYNEQFF. CDR3 nucleotide sequence: TGTGCCAGCAGTGAGGGTAGCAGCCCTCCTTACAATGAGCAGTTCTTC.